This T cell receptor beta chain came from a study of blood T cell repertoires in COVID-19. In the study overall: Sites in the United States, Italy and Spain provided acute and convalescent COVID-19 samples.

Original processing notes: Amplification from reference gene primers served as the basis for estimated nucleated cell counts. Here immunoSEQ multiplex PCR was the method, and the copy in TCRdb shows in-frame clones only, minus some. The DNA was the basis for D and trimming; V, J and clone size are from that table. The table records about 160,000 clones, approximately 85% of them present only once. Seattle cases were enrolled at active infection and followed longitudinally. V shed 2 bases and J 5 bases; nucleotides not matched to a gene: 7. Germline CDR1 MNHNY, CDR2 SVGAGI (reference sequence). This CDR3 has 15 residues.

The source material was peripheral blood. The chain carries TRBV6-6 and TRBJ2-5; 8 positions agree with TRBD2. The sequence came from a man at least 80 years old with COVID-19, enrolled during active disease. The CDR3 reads CASSYGLAPRETQYF. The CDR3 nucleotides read TGTGCCAGCAGTTACGGACTAGCTCCCAGGGAGACCCAGTACTTC.